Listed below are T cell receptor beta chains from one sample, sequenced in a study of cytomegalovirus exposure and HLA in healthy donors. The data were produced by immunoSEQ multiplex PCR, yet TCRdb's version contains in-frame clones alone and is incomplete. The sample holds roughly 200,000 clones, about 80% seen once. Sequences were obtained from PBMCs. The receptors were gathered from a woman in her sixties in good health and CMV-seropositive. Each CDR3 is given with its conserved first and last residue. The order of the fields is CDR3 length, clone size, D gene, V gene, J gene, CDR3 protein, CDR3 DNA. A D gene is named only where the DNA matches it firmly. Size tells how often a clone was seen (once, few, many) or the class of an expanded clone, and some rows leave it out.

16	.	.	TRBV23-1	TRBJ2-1	CASSPRTTLRSHEQFF	TGCGCCAGCAGCCCCAGGACAACTCTCAGGTCACATGAGCAGTTCTTC
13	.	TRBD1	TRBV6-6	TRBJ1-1	CASSLQGSTEAFF	TGTGCCAGCAGTTTACAGGGGAGCACTGAAGCTTTCTTT
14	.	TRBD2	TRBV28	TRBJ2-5	CASSPGGSGETQYF	TGTGCCAGCAGCCCCGGGGGGAGTGGGGAGACCCAGTACTTC
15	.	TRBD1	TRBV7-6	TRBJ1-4	CASSETGADNEKLFF	TGTGCCAGCAGCGAAACAGGGGCGGATAATGAAAAACTGTTTTTT
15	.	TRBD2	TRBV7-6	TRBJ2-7	CASSELAGVSYEQYF	TGTGCCAGCAGCGAACTAGCGGGGGTCTCCTACGAGCAGTACTTC
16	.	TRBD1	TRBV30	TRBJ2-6	CAWSSTGGAGANVLTF	TGTGCCTGGAGTTCGACAGGGGGCGCTGGGGCCAACGTCCTGACTTTC
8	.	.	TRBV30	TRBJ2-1	CATHEQFF	TGTGCCACTCATGAGCAGTTCTTC
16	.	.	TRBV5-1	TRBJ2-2	CASSLDTGTNTGELFF	TGCGCCAGCAGCTTGGATACAGGAACAAACACCGGGGAGCTGTTTTTT
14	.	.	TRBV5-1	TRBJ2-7	CASSKTAPPTEQYF	TGCGCCAGCAGCAAGACAGCGCCCCCTACCGAGCAGTACTTC
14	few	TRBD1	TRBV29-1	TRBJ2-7	CSVLRDRGRTKQYF	TGCAGCGTTCTCCGCGACAGGGGGCGGACAAAGCAGTACTTC
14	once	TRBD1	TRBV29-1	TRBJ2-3	CSTGQGGRADTQYF	TGCAGCACCGGACAGGGGGGACGGGCAGATACGCAGTATTTT
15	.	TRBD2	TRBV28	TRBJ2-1	CASSLTSGGAHEQFF	TGTGCCAGCAGCCTGACTAGCGGGGGGGCCCATGAGCAGTTCTTC
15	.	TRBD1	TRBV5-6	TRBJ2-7	CASSSVRTGGLEQYF	TGTGCCAGCAGCAGTGTCCGGACAGGGGGATTAGAGCAGTACTTC
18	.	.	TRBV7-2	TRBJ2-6	CASSLVGGPNSGANVLTF	TGTGCCAGCAGCTTAGTTGGGGGCCCGAACTCTGGGGCCAACGTCCTGACTTTC
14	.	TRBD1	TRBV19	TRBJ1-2	CASTPGQTNYGYTF	TGTGCCAGTACCCCGGGACAGACTAACTATGGCTACACCTTC
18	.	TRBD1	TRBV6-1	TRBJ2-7	CASSELVSTGGQTSLKYF	TGTGCCAGCAGTGAGCTGGTGTCGACAGGGGGGCAGACTAGCTTAAAGTACTTC
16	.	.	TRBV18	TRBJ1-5	CASSPLGREGNQPQHF	TGTGCCAGCTCACCATTAGGGAGGGAGGGCAATCAGCCCCAGCATTTT
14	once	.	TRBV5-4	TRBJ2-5	CASSWRTEQETQYF	TGTGCCAGCAGCTGGCGGACTGAACAAGAGACCCAGTACTTC
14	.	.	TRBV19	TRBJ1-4	CASRTGATNEKLFF	TGTGCCAGTAGGACAGGAGCAACTAATGAAAAACTGTTTTTT
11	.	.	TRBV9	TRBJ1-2	CASERNYGYTF	TGTGCCAGCGAGAGAAACTATGGCTACACCTTC
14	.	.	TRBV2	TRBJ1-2	CASGRGQLNYGYTF	TGTGCCAGCGGACGGGGACAACTCAACTATGGCTACACCTTC
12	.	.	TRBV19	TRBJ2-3	CASSTPGDTQYF	TGTGCCAGTAGTACCCCAGGAGATACGCAGTATTTT
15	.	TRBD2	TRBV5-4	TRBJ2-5	CASSLASGRQETQYF	TGTGCCAGCAGCTTGGCCAGCGGGAGGCAAGAGACCCAGTACTTC
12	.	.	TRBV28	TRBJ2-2	CASKAAVGELFF	TGTGCCAGCAAGGCCGCGGTCGGGGAGCTGTTTTTT
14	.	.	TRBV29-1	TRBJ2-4	CSVRVTLAKNIQYF	TGCAGCGTCAGGGTGACCCTAGCCAAAAACATTCAGTACTTC
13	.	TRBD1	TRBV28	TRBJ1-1	CASRTGGWTEAFF	TGTGCCAGCAGGACAGGGGGATGGACTGAAGCTTTCTTT
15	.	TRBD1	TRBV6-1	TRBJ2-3	CATHEPGGPTDTQYF	TGTGCCACCCACGAGCCAGGGGGCCCCACAGATACGCAGTATTTT
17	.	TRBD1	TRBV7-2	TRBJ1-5	CASSFSGTGGAGQPQHF	TGTGCCAGCAGCTTCTCCGGGACAGGGGGCGCGGGGCAGCCCCAGCATTTT
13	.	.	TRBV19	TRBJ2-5	CASSLTQPETQYF	TGTGCCAGTAGTTTGACTCAGCCGGAGACCCAGTACTTC
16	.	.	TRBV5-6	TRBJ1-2	CASSSYRQERNYGYTF	TGTGCCAGCAGCTCCTACAGACAGGAACGTAACTATGGCTACACCTTC
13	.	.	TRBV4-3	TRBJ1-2	CASSPNRDYGYTF	TGCGCCAGCAGCCCAAACAGGGACTATGGCTACACCTTC
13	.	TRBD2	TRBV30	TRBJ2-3	CAWRRRGADTQYF	TGTGCCTGGAGAAGGCGGGGGGCAGATACGCAGTATTTT
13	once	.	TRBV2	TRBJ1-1	CASSVGGDTEAFF	TGTGCCAGCAGTGTAGGAGGGGACACTGAAGCTTTCTTT